The sequence of this T cell receptor beta chain was determined in a study of naive and memory T cell subsets. Study observations and caveats: This RNA-based method may be sensitive to activation-related transcript changes.

CDR1 is MNHEY and CDR2 is SMNVEV in the germline V gene (reference sequence). The V end lost 4 bases, the J end lost 3 bases, and 15 bases lay between the germline ends. The CDR3 is 15 amino acids. Ligated cDNA underwent four rounds of PCR with nested alpha and beta constant region primers and SP2. From the 5' RACE reads, TCRdb called clonotypes with MiXCR, one entry per CDR3 protein. Of more than 45,000 distinct CDR3 sequences listed, about 7.2% are singletons. This clonotype was found many times. Its matching antigen is unknown. TCR cDNA received a 3' ligated oligonucleotide that carried a UMI. Input was roughly 1 to 1000 ng of DNase-treated total RNA without cell sorting.

V is TRBV27 and J is TRBJ1-1, with TRBD1 as a possible D gene (5 bases). The TCR sequence derives from a male donor in good health. CDR3 in DNA: TGTGCCAGCAGTTCTCACGGGGCCGGGGACACTGAAGCTTTCTTT. This codes for CASSSHGAGDTEAFF.